The clone carrying this T cell receptor beta chain has just a few counts. These data belong to a study of blood T cell repertoires in COVID-19. As for the study in general: The United States, Italy and Spain provided the acute and convalescent COVID-19 samples. From T cells, B-cell-depleted T cells, or PBMCs came the material, which was cDNA or gDNA.

Per the study methods: Scientists estimated how many nucleated cells there were by amplifying reference gene primers. The table came from immunoSEQ multiplex PCR; TCRdb's copy has only in-frame clones and leaves some out. That table gives V, J and clone size, and the DNA gave D and trimming. In the table there are hundreds of thousands of clones, 83% of which are singletons. CDR1 SGHNT and CDR2 YYREEE come from the germline V gene (reference sequence). Trimming left V 1 base short and J 6 bases short, with 10 bases between. The CDR3 is 14 residues long. The receptor was derived from a middle-aged woman with active or convalescent COVID-19. Sequences were obtained from peripheral blood. J is TRBJ1-4 and V is TRBV5-4; possible D gene TRBD1, 5 bases. The DNA of the CDR3 is TGTGCCAGCAGCTTGAATCAGGGTGATGAAAAACTGTTTTTT. Protein: CASSLNQGDEKLFF.